Shown below are 17 T cell receptor beta chains from a single sample sequenced in a study of cytomegalovirus exposure and HLA in healthy donors. With 60 Vbeta and 13 Jbeta primers, the PCR was carried out. This table comes from immunoSEQ multiplex PCR, and its TCRdb copy is limited to in-frame clones, with some not included. This repertoire includes about 77,000 clones. Sample: PBMCs. Receptors originate from a man aged 50-59 years in good health and CMV-seropositive.

The chain joins TRBV27 to TRBJ2-3, with 10 bases fitting TRBD1. Germline lookup yields CDR1 MNHEY and CDR2 SMNVEV (reference sequence). The CDR3 spans 14 residues. V gave up 6 bases and J gave up 6 bases; unmatched junction bases: 6. In DNA, the CDR3 is TGTGCCAGCAGATCGACAGGGGGCAGGGATACGCAGTATTTT. Protein: CASRSTGGRDTQYF.

The chain has TRBV7-9 and TRBJ2-5, with 9 bases identical to TRBD1. CDR1 SEHNR and CDR2 FQNEAQ come from the germline V gene (reference sequence). J lost 4 bases, V lost 4 bases, and 7 bases had no gene match. The CDR3 sequence is 15 residues long. CDR3 in amino acids: CASSSGTGISETQYF. The DNA of the CDR3 is TGTGCCAGCAGCTCCGGGACAGGGATTTCAGAGACCCAGTACTTC.

The chain joins TRBV6-1 to TRBJ2-6; D may be TRBD1 (7 bases). V was pared by 3 bases and J by 4 bases, with 19 bases between. The CDR3 totals 18 residues. The germline V gene has CDR1 MNHNS and CDR2 SASEGT. The CDR3 is CASSDKPQGGVGANVLTF. The CDR3 coding sequence is TGTGCCAGCAGTGATAAACCCCAGGGGGGAGTAGGGGCCAACGTCCTGACTTTC.

The chain combines TRBV4-1 with TRBJ1-1; tentatively, D is TRBD1 (6 bases). This CDR3 is 16 amino acids long. Germline V gene data show CDR1 as MGHRA and CDR2 as YSYEKL. Trimming took 1 base from V and 6 from J, leaving 18 bases between them. The CDR3 reads CASSQGPAVGAPEAFF. CDR3 coding DNA: TGCGCCAGCAGCCAAGGTCCCGCGGTGGGGGCTCCTGAAGCTTTCTTT.

V gene TRBV27 combines with J gene TRBJ1-1, with D possibly matching TRBD1 (6 bases). The CDR3 covers 13 residues. V was pared by 5 bases and J by 7 bases, with 14 bases between. The germline V gene has CDR1 MNHEY and CDR2 SMNVEV (reference sequence). In nucleotides, the CDR3 is TGTGCCAGCAGTCAATACAGGGAAGGTGAAGCTTTCTTT. It encodes CASSQYREGEAFF.

This sequence joins TRBV5-1 and TRBJ2-1; 13 bases line up with TRBD2. After removal of 4 bases from V and 7 bases from J, the junction contained 5 bases not matched to a gene. This CDR3 has 15 residues. The germline gives CDR1 SGHRS, CDR2 YFSETQ. Here the CDR3 reads CASSPGTSGINEQFF. Written as DNA, the CDR3 is TGCGCCAGCAGCCCCGGGACTAGCGGGATAAATGAGCAGTTCTTC.

The chain has TRBV5-1 and TRBJ1-1; D might be TRBD1 (6 bases). Germline V gene data show CDR1 as SGHRS and CDR2 as YFSETQ. V was shortened by 4 bases and J by 5 bases, with 12 bases between the two germline ends. This CDR3 has 13 residues. The CDR3 reads CASSDLQGTEAFF. The CDR3 DNA reads TGCGCCAGCAGCGACCTCCAGGGGACTGAAGCTTTCTTT.

The gene calls are TRBV19 and TRBJ2-2, with TRBD1 as a possible D gene (6 bases). This CDR3 spans 15 amino acids. The ends were cut back, 10 bases at V and 1 base at J, with 16 bases in the middle. Germline V gene lookup returns CDR1 LNHDA and CDR2 SQIVND (reference sequence). The CDR3 region has the DNA TGTGCCACCGCCTCCCAGGGACAGAACACCGGGGAGCTGTTTTTT. Amino acid sequence: CATASQGQNTGELFF. The variable domain in full, with the rest retrieved from reference TRBV19 and TRBJ2-2, is DGGITQSPKYLFRKEGQNVTLSCEQNLNHDAMYWYRQDPGQGLRLIYYSQIVNDFQKGDIAEGYSVSREKKESFPLTVTSAQKNPTAFYLCATASQGQNTGELFFGEGSRLTVL.

V and J are TRBV2 and TRBJ1-2, with TRBD1 matching over 7 bases. V shed 4 bases and J 3 bases; nucleotides not matched to a gene: 5. Germline V gene lookup returns CDR1 SNHLY and CDR2 FYNNEI. CDR3 size: 14 residues. CDR3 in DNA: TGTGCCAGCAGTGTACGGGACAGTTACTATGGCTACACCTTC. It translates to CASSVRDSYYGYTF.

The V call is TRBV15, the J call TRBJ1-2; TRBD1 might be the D (5 bases). V shed 1 base and J shed 3 bases, with 9 bases lying between them. Germline V gives CDR1 LNHNV, CDR2 YYDKDF (reference sequence). CDR3 length: 14 residues. The CDR3 sequence: CATSRAKQDYGYTF. Here the CDR3 DNA reads TGTGCCACCAGCAGAGCTAAACAGGACTATGGCTACACCTTC.

The chain couples TRBV4-1 to TRBJ1-1, with TRBD1 matching 9 bases. The germline V gene has CDR1 MGHRA and CDR2 YSYEKL. The CDR3 length is 15 residues. The V and J ends lost 1 base and 5 bases, in that order; junction bases with no gene match: 5. The CDR3 region is CASSQGGQGLTEAFF. The CDR3, as DNA: TGCGCCAGCAGCCAAGGGGGACAGGGTCTAACTGAAGCTTTCTTT.

The chain joins TRBV5-1 to TRBJ1-1, with TRBD1 matching over 7 bases. CDR1 is SGHRS, CDR2 YFSETQ, per germline. V was pared by 2 bases and J by 6 bases, with 7 bases of the junction left unmatched. The CDR3 runs to 14 residues. In DNA, the CDR3 is TGCGCCAGCAGCTTACAAGACAGGGCGGCTGAAGCTTTCTTT. Residues: CASSLQDRAAEAFF.

The rearrangement uses TRBV7-9 and TRBJ2-5; D is possibly TRBD1 (5 bases). V was pared by 5 bases and J by 5 bases, with 21 bases between. The CDR3 spans 16 residues. CDR1 and CDR2 from the germline V gene are SEHNR and FQNEAQ (reference sequence). CDR3 nucleotide sequence: TGTGCCAGCAGCCTGGTACGAGACAGTCTTACGGAGACCCAGTACTTC. Protein: CASSLVRDSLTETQYF.

The chain combines TRBV11-1 with TRBJ2-4, with 8 bases identical to TRBD1. V shed 5 bases and J 5 bases; nucleotides not matched to a gene: 8. Per germline, CDR1 SGHAT and CDR2 FQDESV (reference sequence). The CDR3 spans 15 residues. This CDR3 reads CASSLLTGEQNIQYF. The CDR3 nucleotides read TGTGCCAGCAGCCTCTTGACAGGGGAACAAAACATTCAGTACTTC.

The rearrangement uses TRBV4-2 and TRBJ2-4, with 7 bases that match TRBD1. Losses at the gene ends were 3 bases for V and 4 bases for J; bases not matched to a gene: 9. Germline lookup yields CDR1 LGHNA and CDR2 YNFKEQ. The CDR3 spans 16 residues. The CDR3 reads CASSHGTALEKNIQYF. In DNA, the CDR3 is TGTGCCAGCAGCCACGGGACAGCCCTAGAGAAAAACATTCAGTACTTC.

The CDR3 DNA reads as TGTGCCAGCAGCACCCTAGACTCCGGATTGTTCGAGACCCAGTACTTC. Translated: CASSTLDSGLFETQYF. This sequence joins TRBV28 and TRBJ2-5; D unclear. CDR3 size: 16 residues. Trimming left V 6 bases short and J 5 bases short, with 22 bases between. Germline V lookup: CDR1 MDHEN, CDR2 SYDVKM.

The rearrangement links TRBV5-1 to TRBJ1-2; tentatively, D is TRBD1 (5 bases). The germline gives CDR1 SGHRS, CDR2 YFSETQ. This CDR3 has 14 residues. The V end was cut by 4 bases, the J end by 6 bases, with 16 bases between. The CDR3 reads CASSPEGGEDGYTF. The CDR3 DNA follows: TGCGCCAGCAGCCCGGAGGGAGGGGAGGATGGCTACACCTTC. Filled out from reference TRBV5-1 and TRBJ1-2, the complete variable domain reads KAGVTQTPRYLIKTRGQQVTLSCSPISGHRSVSWYQQTPGQGLQFLFEYFSETQRNKGNFPGRFSGRQFSNSRSEMNVSTLELGDSALYLCASSPEGGEDGYTFGSGTRLTVV.